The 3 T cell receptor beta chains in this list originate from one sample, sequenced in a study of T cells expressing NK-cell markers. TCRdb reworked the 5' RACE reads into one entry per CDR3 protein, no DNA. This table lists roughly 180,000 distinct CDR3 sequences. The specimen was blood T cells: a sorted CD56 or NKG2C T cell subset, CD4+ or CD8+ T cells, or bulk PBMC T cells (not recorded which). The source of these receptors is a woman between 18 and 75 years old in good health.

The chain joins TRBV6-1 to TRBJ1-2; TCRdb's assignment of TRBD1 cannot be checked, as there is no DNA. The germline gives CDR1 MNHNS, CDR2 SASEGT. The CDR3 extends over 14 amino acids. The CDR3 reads CASSESRVGYGYTF.

CDR3 sequence: CASSPRLVTVNTEAFF. The chain joins TRBV7-2 to TRBJ1-1. Germline V CDR1 and CDR2: SGHTA, FQGNSA. The CDR3 covers 16 residues.

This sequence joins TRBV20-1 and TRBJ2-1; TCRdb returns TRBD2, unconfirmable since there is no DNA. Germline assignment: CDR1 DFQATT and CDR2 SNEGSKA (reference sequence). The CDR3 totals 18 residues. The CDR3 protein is CSARDSGTSGQAYNEQFF.